This is a list of T cell receptor beta chains from one sample in a study of T cell changes during pregnancy in multiple sclerosis. Sequencing was performed with immunoSEQ multiplex PCR; in TCRdb, only in-frame clones are kept and a portion is missing. This table has tens of thousands of clones, 93% appearing once. The sequences come from peripheral blood, collected after pregnancy. These receptors came from a female donor with multiple sclerosis, enrolled in a pregnancy study. Both conserved end residues are part of each CDR3. Each record gives: CDR3 length, J gene, clone size, V gene, CDR3 protein. A row's size may be missing; if present it is once, few, many or a size class.

CDR3 length: 15; J gene: TRBJ2-3; clone size: .; V gene: TRBV19; CDR3 protein: CASSTLTSGTDTQYF
CDR3 length: 14; J gene: TRBJ2-5; clone size: .; V gene: TRBV7-6; CDR3 protein: CASSRTSGKETQYF
CDR3 length: 15; J gene: TRBJ1-2; clone size: .; V gene: TRBV6-6; CDR3 protein: CASSYGTGDHYGYTF
CDR3 length: 17; J gene: TRBJ2-1; clone size: .; V gene: TRBV7-9; CDR3 protein: CASTSSLDYQSYNEQFF
CDR3 length: 13; J gene: TRBJ2-7; clone size: .; V gene: TRBV13; CDR3 protein: CASSLNLGVEQYF
CDR3 length: 13; J gene: TRBJ2-5; clone size: .; V gene: TRBV19; CDR3 protein: CASSRGVQETQYF
CDR3 length: 14; J gene: TRBJ1-1; clone size: few; V gene: TRBV6-5; CDR3 protein: CASSFDRVSTEAFF
CDR3 length: 13; J gene: TRBJ2-7; clone size: once; V gene: TRBV29-1; CDR3 protein: CSVEDPLAYEQYF
CDR3 length: 13; J gene: TRBJ1-2; clone size: .; V gene: TRBV7-9; CDR3 protein: CASSYGQNYGYTF
CDR3 length: 14; J gene: TRBJ2-1; clone size: .; V gene: TRBV27; CDR3 protein: CASSPGTPTMKQFF
CDR3 length: 15; J gene: TRBJ2-7; clone size: .; V gene: TRBV5-1; CDR3 protein: CASSLTSGSAYEQYF
CDR3 length: 13; J gene: TRBJ1-1; clone size: .; V gene: TRBV7-3; CDR3 protein: CASRPGGSTEAFF
CDR3 length: 17; J gene: TRBJ2-5; clone size: .; V gene: TRBV5-1; CDR3 protein: CASSPGTSALLQETQYF
CDR3 length: 14; J gene: TRBJ1-5; clone size: .; V gene: TRBV27; CDR3 protein: CASRITGDDQPQHF
CDR3 length: 16; J gene: TRBJ1-3; clone size: .; V gene: TRBV21-1; CDR3 protein: CASSKAGREKENTIYF
CDR3 length: 12; J gene: TRBJ2-1; clone size: .; V gene: TRBV7-9; CDR3 protein: CASSLQGHEQFF
CDR3 length: 14; J gene: TRBJ1-1; clone size: .; V gene: TRBV6-1; CDR3 protein: CASSAAGGRTEAFF
CDR3 length: 13; J gene: TRBJ2-1; clone size: .; V gene: TRBV7-9; CDR3 protein: CASSLEPTGEQFF
CDR3 length: 16; J gene: TRBJ1-1; clone size: .; V gene: TRBV5-4; CDR3 protein: CASSLGPTGLNTEAFF
CDR3 length: 16; J gene: TRBJ1-2; clone size: .; V gene: TRBV10-2; CDR3 protein: CASSDLGRGSNYGYTF
CDR3 length: 14; J gene: TRBJ2-7; clone size: .; V gene: TRBV28; CDR3 protein: CASSFARVGYEQYF
CDR3 length: 16; J gene: TRBJ2-1; clone size: .; V gene: TRBV7-2; CDR3 protein: CASSLGPGQAYNEQFF
CDR3 length: 13; J gene: TRBJ2-1; clone size: .; V gene: TRBV6-1; CDR3 protein: CASSVRQPNEQFF
CDR3 length: 14; J gene: TRBJ1-3; clone size: .; V gene: TRBV18; CDR3 protein: CASSRDSSGNTIYF
CDR3 length: 13; J gene: TRBJ2-7; clone size: .; V gene: TRBV6-6; CDR3 protein: CASSTGFTYEQYF
CDR3 length: 13; J gene: TRBJ2-6; clone size: once; V gene: TRBV28; CDR3 protein: CASSLSGANVLTF
CDR3 length: 13; J gene: TRBJ2-5; clone size: once; V gene: TRBV5-1; CDR3 protein: CASSPVIQETQYF
CDR3 length: 12; J gene: TRBJ2-5; clone size: once; V gene: TRBV29-1; CDR3 protein: CSVRAGKETQYF
CDR3 length: 14; J gene: TRBJ2-5; clone size: .; V gene: TRBV18; CDR3 protein: CASSPRNQGETQYF
CDR3 length: 16; J gene: TRBJ1-2; clone size: .; V gene: TRBV11-2; CDR3 protein: CASSQFGGAANYGYTF
CDR3 length: 12; J gene: TRBJ1-1; clone size: .; V gene: TRBV30; CDR3 protein: CAWSGQNTEAFF
CDR3 length: 13; J gene: TRBJ1-4; clone size: .; V gene: TRBV6-1; CDR3 protein: CASARTGNEKLFF
CDR3 length: 15; J gene: TRBJ2-1; clone size: once; V gene: TRBV6-5; CDR3 protein: CASSQTSNSYNEQFF
CDR3 length: 14; J gene: TRBJ2-1; clone size: .; V gene: TRBV19; CDR3 protein: CASSPSSGGNEQFF
CDR3 length: 13; J gene: TRBJ1-1; clone size: once; V gene: TRBV28; CDR3 protein: CASSLNRGNEAFF
CDR3 length: 14; J gene: TRBJ2-2; clone size: once; V gene: TRBV2; CDR3 protein: CASSGTSRAGELFF
CDR3 length: 14; J gene: TRBJ2-1; clone size: .; V gene: TRBV4-1; CDR3 protein: CASSQENSGNEQFF
CDR3 length: 13; J gene: TRBJ2-7; clone size: .; V gene: TRBV27; CDR3 protein: CASSYGQDYEQYF
CDR3 length: 16; J gene: TRBJ2-1; clone size: .; V gene: TRBV6-5; CDR3 protein: CASSYTLAGGNNEQFF
CDR3 length: 16; J gene: TRBJ2-1; clone size: .; V gene: TRBV2; CDR3 protein: CASSGYRDRGYNEQFF
CDR3 length: 14; J gene: TRBJ2-7; clone size: .; V gene: TRBV9; CDR3 protein: CASSVGDSQGEQYF
CDR3 length: 10; J gene: TRBJ2-7; clone size: .; V gene: TRBV27; CDR3 protein: CASSFREQYF
CDR3 length: 13; J gene: TRBJ2-7; clone size: .; V gene: TRBV29-1; CDR3 protein: CSALGQTSYEQYF
CDR3 length: 14; J gene: TRBJ1-5; clone size: .; V gene: TRBV30; CDR3 protein: CAWSVGQGSHKKHF
CDR3 length: 13; J gene: TRBJ1-1; clone size: .; V gene: TRBV12-5; CDR3 protein: CASGLGGTPEAFF
CDR3 length: 12; J gene: TRBJ1-1; clone size: .; V gene: TRBV6-6; CDR3 protein: CASSTGSTEAFF
CDR3 length: 16; J gene: TRBJ1-4; clone size: .; V gene: TRBV18; CDR3 protein: CASSPGLRTVNEKLFF
CDR3 length: 14; J gene: TRBJ1-1; clone size: .; V gene: TRBV18; CDR3 protein: CASSSYTGNTEAFF
CDR3 length: 14; J gene: TRBJ1-2; clone size: once; V gene: TRBV7-2; CDR3 protein: CASSLAQGLYGYTF
CDR3 length: 14; J gene: TRBJ1-4; clone size: .; V gene: TRBV7-2; CDR3 protein: CASSRDSGGEKLFF
CDR3 length: 17; J gene: TRBJ2-2; clone size: .; V gene: TRBV5-1; CDR3 protein: CASSLPGLAGNTGELFF
CDR3 length: 13; J gene: TRBJ1-1; clone size: .; V gene: TRBV6-5; CDR3 protein: CASTRTQNTEAFF
CDR3 length: 14; J gene: TRBJ2-7; clone size: .; V gene: TRBV4-2; CDR3 protein: CATSRSGGPYEQYF
CDR3 length: 14; J gene: TRBJ1-1; clone size: few; V gene: TRBV7-6; CDR3 protein: CASSPGGRGTEAFF